Shown below are 22 T cell receptor beta chains from a single sample sequenced in a study of blood T cells in healthy people across ages. Then a second PCR, running about 7 to 11 cycles, was carried out with a sample-barcoded 5' primer and a J-beta primer mix. MiXCR was run by TCRdb on the 5' RACE reads, yielding one entry per CDR3 protein. The profile shows roughly 1,800,000 distinct CDR3 sequences, about 49% of them singletons. Specimen: blood. Receptors were obtained from a woman aged 40-49 years in good health.

Only a few counts were recorded for this clonotype. CDR3 residues: CASSLARETDTQYF. CDR3 DNA sequence: TGTGCCAGCAGTTTAGCCAGGGAGACAGATACGCAGTATTTT. The chain is built from TRBV27 and TRBJ2-3, with D perhaps matching TRBD1 or TRBD2 (5 bases each). Germline values: CDR1 MNHEY, CDR2 SMNVEV (reference sequence). The V end lost 2 bases, the J end lost 3 bases, and 9 bases lay between the germline ends. The CDR3 runs to 14 residues.

The V call is TRBV4-2, the J call TRBJ1-2; D gene unclear. There are 14 residues in the CDR3. V dropped 1 base and J dropped 4 bases, with 10 bases sitting between them. CDR1 is LGHNA and CDR2 is YNFKEQ in the germline V gene. The CDR3 here is CASSQGGVSYGYTF. CDR3 in DNA: TGTGCCAGCAGCCAAGGCGGCGTCTCCTATGGCTACACCTTC.

CDR3 in DNA: TGCGCCAGCAGCCGAGCGGGAGGGGGGGCCAATGAGCAGTTCTTC. This translates into CASSRAGGGANEQFF. The J gene is TRBJ2-1, the V gene TRBV4-1, with 10 bases identical to TRBD2. V shed 4 bases, J shed 6 bases, and the junction held 6 bases outside the gene matches. This CDR3 is 15 amino acids long. Germline-derived CDR1 and CDR2 are MGHRA and YSYEKL.

In this sample, this clonotype turned up once. The rearrangement joins TRBV29-1 to TRBJ1-4; D is unclear. Germline CDR1 is SQVTM and CDR2 is ANQGSEA. The CDR3 covers 15 residues. Trimming took 0 bases from V and 5 from J, leaving 13 bases between them. DNA for the CDR3: TGCAGCGTTGAAGAAGCCACCGGAGGGAATGAAAAACTGTTTTTT. It yields the protein CSVEEATGGNEKLFF.

This clonotype was detected a few times. The J gene is TRBJ1-5, the V gene TRBV7-9, with unresolved D. Germline CDR1 reads SEHNR; CDR2 reads FQNEAQ (reference sequence). The ends were cut back, 2 bases at V and 4 bases at J, with 9 bases in the middle. This CDR3 region has 14 residues. Here the CDR3 reads CASSLRDQNQPQHF. Here the CDR3 DNA reads TGTGCCAGCAGCTTAAGGGATCAAAATCAGCCCCAGCATTTT.

This clonotype came up a few times. The CDR3 DNA reads TGTGCCAGCAGCCAAGAAGAGACTAGCGGGGATAACGGAGATACGCAGTATTTT. It encodes CASSQEETSGDNGDTQYF. The chain employs TRBV3-1 and TRBJ2-3, with 11 bases lining up with TRBD2. CDR1 is LGHDT and CDR2 is YNNKEL in the germline V gene (reference sequence). This CDR3 is built from 18 residues. Trimming at V came to 0 bases and at J to 5 bases, leaving 10 bases not matched to a gene.

The rearrangement links TRBV12-3 or TRBV12-4 to TRBJ2-3; tentatively, D is TRBD1 (6 bases). CDR3 size: 15 residues. The V end lost 3 bases, the J end lost 5 bases, and 15 bases lay between the germline ends. The CDR3 region is CASSFSQGRIDTQYF. The CDR3 nucleotides read TGTGCCAGCAGTTTCTCTCAGGGGCGGATAGATACGCAGTATTTT.

The chain has TRBV4-3 and TRBJ1-2; D may be TRBD1 (5 bases). V dropped 0 bases and J dropped 4 bases, with 12 bases sitting between them. CDR3 size: 15 residues. Germline CDR1 is LGHNA and CDR2 is YSLEER. The CDR3 sequence is CASSQEAERGYGYTF. In DNA, the CDR3 is TGCGCCAGCAGCCAAGAGGCCGAGAGGGGCTATGGCTACACCTTC.

V gene TRBV6-2 or TRBV6-3 combines with J gene TRBJ2-7, with D possibly TRBD2 on 5 matching bases. This CDR3 is built from 14 residues. CDR1 and CDR2 (germline): MNHEY, SVGEGT. V dropped 7 bases and J dropped 1 base, with 14 bases sitting between them. The CDR3 DNA is TGTGCCAGCACGCACGGCGGGTCTTCCTACGAGCAGTACTTC. Residues: CASTHGGSSYEQYF.

This clonotype turned up a few times. This chain joins TRBV28 and TRBJ1-1; tentatively, D is TRBD1 (6 bases). The CDR3 has 14 residues. Germline assignment: CDR1 MDHEN and CDR2 SYDVKM. V lost 3 bases, J lost 1 base, and 9 bases lay in between. The CDR3 region is CASSLGHANTEAFF. The CDR3 DNA follows: TGTGCCAGCAGTTTGGGACACGCGAACACTGAAGCTTTCTTT.

The chain joins TRBV7-8 to TRBJ1-5; D unclear. Trimming removed 1 base from V and 0 bases from J, with 16 bases in between. CDR1 and CDR2 from the germline V gene are SGHVS and FQNEAQ. CDR3 size: 18 residues. The CDR3 sequence: CASSLDSPRTYSNQPQHF. The CDR3, as DNA: TGTGCCAGCAGCTTAGATTCCCCCCGGACGTATAGCAATCAGCCCCAGCATTTT.

The chain combines TRBV10-2 with TRBJ2-1; 8 bases fit TRBD2. The CDR3 is 15 residues long. CDR1 is WSHSY, CDR2 SAAADI, per germline. With V trimmed by 2 bases and J by 4 bases, 4 bases remained unmatched. CDR3 protein: CASSEVRGGYNEQFF. The CDR3 region has the DNA TGCGCCAGCAGTGAGGTCCGGGGGGGGTACAATGAGCAGTTCTTC.

The V gene is TRBV12-3 or TRBV12-4, the J gene TRBJ2-5, with 7 nucleotides matching TRBD2. The CDR3 runs to 17 residues. V dropped 5 bases and J dropped 0; count of bases not matched to a gene: 12. The CDR3 loop reads CASSLGSAGEHQETQYF. The CDR3 DNA sequence: TGTGCCAGCAGTCTCGGCTCGGCGGGGGAACACCAAGAGACCCAGTACTTC.

V is TRBV4-2 and J is TRBJ1-5; TRBD1 agrees at 9 bases. J lost 6 bases, V lost 4 bases, and 10 bases had no gene match. Germline V gene lookup returns CDR1 LGHNA and CDR2 YNFKEQ. This CDR3 is built from 16 residues. The CDR3 here is CASSPTADRGSQPQHF. The DNA of the CDR3 is TGTGCCAGCAGCCCGACTGCGGACAGGGGTAGTCAGCCCCAGCATTTT.

The rearrangement joins TRBV29-1 to TRBJ1-5; a weak D match, TRBD1 (6 bases). The CDR3 has 15 residues. Trimming took 6 bases from V and 6 from J, leaving 21 bases between them. Germline assignment: CDR1 SQVTM and CDR2 ANQGSEA. The CDR3 region has the DNA TGCAGCGTCCTAGTAGGGCCAGGGGCTGGTCAGCCCCAGCATTTT. Translation: CSVLVGPGAGQPQHF.

V and J are TRBV24-1 and TRBJ2-1; maybe TRBD2 (7 bases). CDR1 and CDR2 (germline): KGHDR, SFDVKD. Between the trimmed V and J ends, which lost 6 bases and 2 bases, there was a span of 13 bases. The CDR3 runs to 15 residues. The CDR3 loop is CATSSGGLTYNEQFF. The DNA of the CDR3 is TGTGCCACCAGTTCCGGGGGGCTGACCTACAATGAGCAGTTCTTC.

The chain combines TRBV7-6 with TRBJ1-2; tentatively, D is TRBD1 (5 bases). V shed 0 bases and J shed 7 bases, with 18 bases lying between them. Germline V gene lookup returns CDR1 SGHVS and CDR2 FNYEAQ. The CDR3 is made up of 16 amino acids. CDR3 bases: TGTGCCAGCAGCTTAGCTGAGGAGGCGTCGGGGCCTGGCTACACCTTC. This codes for CASSLAEEASGPGYTF.

In regard to this clonotype: At one end the junction does not follow the germline gene, possibly because of a read error. The V gene is TRBV20-1, the J gene TRBJ2-3; D may correspond to TRBD1 or TRBD2 (5 bases each). The CDR3 contains 14 residues. Germline V gene lookup returns CDR1 DFQATT and CDR2 SNEGSKA (reference sequence). This CDR3 is CSAGDLGGTDTQYF. The DNA for the CDR3 is TGCAGTGCTGGAGATCTGGGGGGCACAGATACGCAGTATTTT.

The chain uses TRBV25-1 and TRBJ2-4; tentative D call: TRBD1 (6 bases). The J call may be mistaken, given a closer DNA end match to TRBJ2-5. The CDR3 contains 13 residues. Germline CDR1 is MGHDK and CDR2 is SYGVNS. Written as DNA, the CDR3 is TGTGCCAGCAGTCCCTGGGGGCCGGAGACCCAGTACTTC. Its protein product is CASSPWGPETQYF.

The V and J genes are TRBV6-8 and TRBJ2-4; TRBD1 matches 8 bases. The V gene's germline CDR1 is MNHGY and CDR2 SAAAGT. Trimming removed 7 bases from V and 13 bases from J; junction bases left unmatched: 21. The CDR3 is 16 residues long. CDR3 DNA: TGTGCCAGCACCCTACCGGCCAAGGGACAGGAGACAATGCAGTACTTC. Translated: CASTLPAKGQETMQYF.

This clonotype was counted at least ten times. The J gene is TRBJ1-2, the V gene TRBV20-1, with 7 bases fitting TRBD1. CDR1 DFQATT and CDR2 SNEGSKA come from the germline V gene (reference sequence). The CDR3 runs 14 residues. V shed 6 bases, J shed 4 bases, and the junction held 11 bases outside the gene matches. CDR3 coding DNA: TGCAGTGCCCCCGATCCCGCAGGGGGCTATGGCTACACCTTC. Translated: CSAPDPAGGYGYTF.

The chain joins TRBV4-1 to TRBJ2-1; no firm D call. Germline CDR1 is MGHRA and CDR2 is YSYEKL. This CDR3 is 14 amino acids long. Trimming left V 0 bases short and J 5 bases short, with 8 bases between. The CDR3 spells CASSQDSSNNEQFF. The CDR3 coding sequence is TGCGCCAGCAGCCAAGATTCCAGCAACAATGAGCAGTTCTTC.